This is a list of T cell receptor beta chains from one sample in a study of blood T cell repertoires in COVID-19. This table comes from immunoSEQ multiplex PCR, and its TCRdb copy is limited to in-frame clones, with some not included. The sample contains 140,000 or so clones, 85% to 90% of which appear only once. The sequenced sample was peripheral blood. The receptor source for this set is a woman aged 55-75 years with active COVID-19. CDR3s include the opening cysteine and the closing phenylalanine or tryptophan. Fields, in order: J gene, V gene, D gene, clone size, CDR3 DNA, CDR3 protein. A D gene is named only where the DNA matches it firmly. Part of the rows lack a size; the others show once, few, many or a class for expanded clones.

TRBJ2-7	TRBV12-2	-	-	TGTGCAAGTCGCTTAGCCCGGGGGACAGAGTACTTC	CASRLARGTEYF
TRBJ1-2	TRBV18	-	-	TGTGCCAGCTCACCAAGCGGGGCCTTTACGGACATCCGTACCTTC	CASSPSGAFTDIRTF
TRBJ2-1	TRBV5-1	TRBD2	-	TGCGCCAGCAGCCGCGGGACTAGCGGGAGGGGCTGGGGGGATGAGCAGTTCTTC	CASSRGTSGRGWGDEQFF
TRBJ2-5	TRBV4-2	-	-	TGTGCCAGCAGCCAAGACCGCACTAGGCAAGAGACCCAGTACTTC	CASSQDRTRQETQYF
TRBJ2-2	TRBV29-1	-	-	TGCAGCGTTGCTGGGGGCCCATTGGGGGAGCTGTTTTTT	CSVAGGPLGELFF
TRBJ2-3	TRBV5-1	-	-	TGCGCCAGCAGCTTCCCTCGATCTAGGGATACGCAGTATTTT	CASSFPRSRDTQYF
TRBJ2-2	TRBV21-1	-	-	TGTGCCAGCAGCAAAGGGGGCCTCACCGGGGAGCTGTTTTTT	CASSKGGLTGELFF
TRBJ2-1	TRBV4-1	-	-	TGCGCCAGCAGCTACCCTGGAGCGTCGAGCTCCTACAATGAGCAGTTCTTC	CASSYPGASSSYNEQFF
TRBJ2-7	TRBV10-1	TRBD1	once	TGCGCCAGCAGTGAGCTCCCGGGACAGGGCTACGAGCAGTACTTC	CASSELPGQGYEQYF
TRBJ1-4	TRBV6-5	-	-	TGTGCCAGCAGAGATGGCCCGGGAAAACTGTTTTTT	CASRDGPGKLFF
TRBJ2-1	TRBV5-1	-	-	TGCGCCAGCAGCTGGACAGGACCAGCGGGGGTAGACAATGAGCAGTTCTTC	CASSWTGPAGVDNEQFF
TRBJ2-2	TRBV30	TRBD1	-	TGTGCCTGGAGCCCGGGACAGCTATACACCGGGGAGCTGTTTTTT	CAWSPGQLYTGELFF
TRBJ2-2	TRBV7-8	-	-	TGTGCCAGCAGCCCTAGCCTGCGGGGGCGAGGATCCGGGGAGCTGTTTTTT	CASSPSLRGRGSGELFF